This is a list of T cell receptor beta chains from one sample in a study of T cells after posttransplantation cyclophosphamide. Measured with immunoSEQ multiplex PCR; TCRdb has only the in-frame clones, and not every one. The sample has about 1,800 clones, 65% to 85% seen once. Sequencing was done on a sample of CD8+ T cells sorted from bone marrow. The source is a woman between 50 and 59 years old in good health and a related stem cell transplant donor. CDR3s include the opening cysteine and the closing phenylalanine or tryptophan. A D gene is named only where the DNA matches it firmly. The size field is filled for only some rows; it gives once, few, many or a size class.

clone size	J gene	V gene	D gene	CDR3 protein	CDR3 DNA
.	TRBJ1-5	TRBV28	.	CASSRRQMYSNQPQHF	TGTGCCAGCAGTCGCCGACAGATGTATAGCAATCAGCCCCAGCATTTT
.	TRBJ1-2	TRBV6-5	.	CASSYGAGPGYTF	TGTGCCAGCAGTTACGGGGCAGGGCCTGGCTACACCTTC
.	TRBJ1-3	TRBV6-1	TRBD1	CASSGQQGAGNTIYF	TGTGCCAGCAGTGGACAACAGGGGGCTGGAAACACCATATATTTT
.	TRBJ2-5	TRBV7-9	.	CASSDWGGLETQYF	TGTGCCAGCAGCGATTGGGGGGGCCTTGAGACCCAGTACTTC
.	TRBJ2-3	TRBV19	.	CASSVISTDTQYF	TGTGCCAGCTCGGTAATTAGCACAGATACGCAGTATTTT
large	TRBJ2-1	TRBV19	.	CASSIVAGSYNEQFF	TGTGCCAGTAGTATAGTGGCGGGAAGTTACAATGAGCAGTTCTTC
.	TRBJ1-5	TRBV27	TRBD1	CASSLSRTGAQPQHF	TGTGCCAGCAGTTTATCTCGGACAGGGGCCCAGCCCCAGCATTTT
.	TRBJ2-1	TRBV9	TRBD1	CASSVDAGGNSEQFF	TGTGCCAGCAGCGTAGACGCAGGGGGTAATTCTGAGCAGTTCTTC
.	TRBJ1-3	TRBV9	.	CASSVRDTLSGNTIYF	TGTGCCAGCAGCGTAAGGGACACCCTCTCTGGAAACACCATATATTTT
.	TRBJ2-5	TRBV7-6	TRBD1	CASSSPGQGESEQYF	TGTGCCAGCAGCTCCCCGGGACAGGGGGAAAGTGAGCAGTACTTC
large	TRBJ1-2	TRBV14	TRBD1	CASSQEWGLRQGGYGYTF	TGTGCCAGCAGCCAAGAATGGGGTCTACGGCAGGGGGGCTATGGCTACACCTTC
.	TRBJ2-7	TRBV5-1	TRBD1	CASSLDRGSIYEQYF	TGCGCCAGCAGCTTGGACAGGGGGAGTATCTACGAGCAGTACTTC
few	TRBJ1-1	TRBV2	.	CASIDMNTEAFF	TGTGCCAGCATAGACATGAACACTGAAGCTTTCTTT
.	TRBJ1-3	TRBV18	.	CASSPPGGVLSLTSGNTIYF	TGTGCCAGCTCACCACCGGGCGGGGTCTTGAGCCTTACCTCTGGAAACACCATATATTTT
.	TRBJ1-5	TRBV11-2	.	CASSLEAPSNQPQHF	TGTGCCAGCAGCTTAGAAGCCCCCAGCAATCAGCCCCAGCATTTT
.	TRBJ1-5	TRBV30	.	CAWSVQGQGPQHF	TGTGCCTGGAGTGTACAGGGACAAGGGCCCCAGCATTTT
once	TRBJ1-3	TRBV5-5	.	CASSWDIGSEIYF	TGTGCCAGCAGTTGGGACATCGGCTCGGAGATATATTTT
.	TRBJ2-1	TRBV29-1	TRBD2	CSVGPDLMREGESAEQFF	TGCAGCGTTGGACCCGACCTGATGCGGGAGGGGGAGTCGGCTGAGCAGTTCTTC
.	TRBJ2-3	TRBV28	TRBD2	CASNPSPGLAGGDTQYF	TGTGCCAGCAATCCCTCCCCGGGACTAGCGGGAGGAGATACGCAGTATTTT
large	TRBJ1-4	TRBV5-4	.	CASSSWGVDEKLFF	TGTGCCAGCAGCTCGTGGGGAGTTGATGAAAAACTGTTTTTT
.	TRBJ2-7	TRBV7-2	TRBD1	CASSPNSQGVIYWQYF	TGTGCCAGCAGCCCCAACAGTCAGGGGGTAATTTATTGGCAGTACTTC
.	TRBJ1-5	TRBV5-6	TRBD1	CASSLGQNSNQPQHF	TGTGCCAGCAGCCTGGGACAGAATAGCAATCAGCCCCAGCATTTT
.	TRBJ1-1	TRBV7-2	TRBD1	CASSQGGWNTEAFF	TGTGCCAGCAGCCAGGGGGGATGGAACACTGAAGCTTTCTTT
.	TRBJ2-7	TRBV15	TRBD1	CATSTSGTGPYEQYF	TGTGCCACCAGCACCTCCGGGACAGGCCCCTACGAGCAGTACTTC
once	TRBJ1-1	TRBV18	TRBD1	CASSSPDRATEAFF	TGTGCCAGCTCTTCCCCCGACAGGGCCACTGAAGCTTTCTTT
.	TRBJ2-7	TRBV5-4	.	CASSLLFSQVNSYEQYF	TGTGCCAGCAGCTTGTTATTTAGCCAAGTCAACTCCTACGAGCAGTACTTC
once	TRBJ1-1	TRBV19	.	CASSIGGNTEAFF	TGTGCCAGTAGTATCGGCGGGAACACTGAAGCTTTCTTT
.	TRBJ2-3	TRBV19	.	CASSLDSYTDTQYF	TGTGCCAGTAGTCTCGACTCGTACACAGATACGCAGTATTTT
.	TRBJ1-2	TRBV18	TRBD1	CASSAGTGGYGYTF	TGTGCCAGCTCAGCCGGGACAGGGGGCTATGGCTACACCTTC
.	TRBJ2-1	TRBV2	.	CASSPSRGYNEQFF	TGTGCCAGCAGCCCGAGCAGGGGTTACAATGAGCAGTTCTTC
.	TRBJ2-2	TRBV19	.	CASSDTNTGELFF	TGTGCCAGTAGCGACACTAACACCGGGGAGCTGTTTTTT
.	TRBJ2-3	TRBV7-6	TRBD2	CASSGSGTSESPTQYF	TGTGCCAGCAGCGGGTCGGGGACTAGCGAATCGCCAACGCAGTATTTT
.	TRBJ2-5	TRBV12-5	TRBD2	CASGTSDGRGKETQYF	TGTGCTAGTGGGACTAGCGACGGCCGGGGAAAAGAGACCCAGTACTTC
.	TRBJ2-3	TRBV5-4	.	CASSSLSDTQYF	TGTGCCAGCAGCTCCCTTTCCGATACGCAGTATTTT
.	TRBJ2-5	TRBV5-4	TRBD2	CASSLRGGGETQYF	TGTGCCAGCAGCCTCCGGGGGGGCGGTGAGACCCAGTACTTC
few	TRBJ1-4	TRBV27	TRBD1	CASSLKTGAEKLFF	TGTGCCAGCAGTTTGAAGACAGGGGCAGAAAAACTGTTTTTT
once	TRBJ2-2	TRBV14	TRBD2	CASSQGIGLAGNTGELFF	TGTGCCAGCAGCCAAGGCATCGGATTAGCGGGAAACACCGGGGAGCTGTTTTTT
.	TRBJ2-7	TRBV7-9	.	CASSSTRGEQYF	TGTGCCAGCAGCTCCACACGGGGGGAGCAGTACTTC
.	TRBJ1-2	TRBV5-6	TRBD1	CASSWDRDGYTF	TGTGCCAGCAGCTGGGACAGGGATGGCTACACCTTC
few	TRBJ1-2	TRBV6-5	.	CASSYGQGKYGYTF	TGTGCCAGCAGTTACGGGCAGGGCAAATATGGCTACACCTTC
.	TRBJ2-7	TRBV5-6	.	CASSLAAATVYSYEQYF	TGTGCCAGCAGCTTGGCTGCGGCGACAGTCTACTCCTACGAGCAGTACTTC
.	TRBJ2-5	TRBV2	TRBD2	CASGDSGKQETQYF	TGTGCCAGCGGGGATAGCGGGAAACAAGAGACCCAGTACTTC
.	TRBJ1-1	TRBV10-1	.	CASSRSVVTEAFF	TGCGCCAGCAGCAGATCCGTCGTTACTGAAGCTTTCTTT
.	TRBJ2-1	TRBV6-1	TRBD2	CASSEARGGLYNEQFF	TGTGCCAGCAGTGAAGCACGGGGGGGCCTTTACAATGAGCAGTTCTTC
.	TRBJ1-2	TRBV6-1	TRBD1	CASSELGTGVSYGYTF	TGTGCCAGCAGTGAATTAGGAACAGGGGTCTCCTATGGCTACACCTTC
.	TRBJ2-1	TRBV7-8	TRBD2	CASSVSVGGLAGDRNEQFF	TGTGCCAGCAGCGTCTCAGTGGGCGGCCTAGCGGGAGATCGCAATGAGCAGTTCTTC
.	TRBJ2-2	TRBV7-6	TRBD2	CASSLALKRGMHGELFF	TGTGCCAGCAGCTTAGCGCTGAAGCGGGGGATGCACGGGGAGCTGTTTTTT
.	TRBJ2-7	TRBV14	.	CASSQDRRVSYEQYF	TGTGCCAGCAGCCAAGATCGGAGGGTCTCCTACGAGCAGTACTTC